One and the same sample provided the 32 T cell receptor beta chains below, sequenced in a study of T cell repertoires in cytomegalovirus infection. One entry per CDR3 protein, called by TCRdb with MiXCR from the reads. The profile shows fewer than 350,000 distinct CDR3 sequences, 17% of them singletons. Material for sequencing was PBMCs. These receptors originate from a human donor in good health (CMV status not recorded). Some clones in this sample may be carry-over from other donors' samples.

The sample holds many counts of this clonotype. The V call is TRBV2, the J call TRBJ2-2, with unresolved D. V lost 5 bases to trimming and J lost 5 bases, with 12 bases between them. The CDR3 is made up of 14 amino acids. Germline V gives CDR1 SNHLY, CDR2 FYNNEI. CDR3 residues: CASSRLVVTGELFF. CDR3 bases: TGTGCCAGCAGTCGGCTAGTAGTGACCGGGGAGCTGTTTTTT. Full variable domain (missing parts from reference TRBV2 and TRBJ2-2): EPEVTQTPSHQVTQMGQEVILRCVPISNHLYFYWYRQILGQKVEFLVSFYNNEISEKSEIFDDQFSVERPDGSNFTLKIRSTKLEDSAMYFCASSRLVVTGELFFGEGSRLTVL.

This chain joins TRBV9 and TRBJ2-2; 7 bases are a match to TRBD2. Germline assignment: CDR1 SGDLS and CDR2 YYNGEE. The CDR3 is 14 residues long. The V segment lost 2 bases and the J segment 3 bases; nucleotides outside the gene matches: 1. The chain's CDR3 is CASSVGGDTGELFF. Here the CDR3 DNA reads TGTGCCAGCAGCGTGGGAGGGGACACCGGGGAGCTGTTTTTT. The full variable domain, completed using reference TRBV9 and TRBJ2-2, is DSGVTQTPKHLITATGQRVTLRCSPRSGDLSVYWYQQSLDQGLQFLIQYYNGEERAKGNILERFSAQQFPDLHSELNLSSLELGDSALYFCASSVGGDTGELFFGEGSRLTVL.

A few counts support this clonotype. The CDR3 is CSASVQENQPQHF. CDR3 DNA sequence: TGCAGTGCTAGCGTTCAGGAGAATCAGCCCCAGCATTTT. The chain is built from TRBV20-1 and TRBJ1-5; D gene ambiguous. Germline V gene lookup returns CDR1 DFQATT and CDR2 SNEGSKA (reference sequence). The CDR3 contains 13 residues. The V end was cut by 3 bases, the J end by 4 bases, with 10 bases between.

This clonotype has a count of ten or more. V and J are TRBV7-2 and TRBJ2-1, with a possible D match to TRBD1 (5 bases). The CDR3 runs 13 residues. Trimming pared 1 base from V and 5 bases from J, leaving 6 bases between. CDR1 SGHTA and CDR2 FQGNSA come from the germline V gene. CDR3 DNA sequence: TGTGCCAGCAGCTTAGGACAGCACAATGAGCAGTTCTTC. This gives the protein CASSLGQHNEQFF.

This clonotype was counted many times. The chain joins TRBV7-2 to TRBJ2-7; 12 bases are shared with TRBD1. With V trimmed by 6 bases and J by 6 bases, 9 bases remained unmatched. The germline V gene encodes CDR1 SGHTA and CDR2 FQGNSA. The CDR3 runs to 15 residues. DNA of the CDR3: TGTGCCAGCAGGGGCGGGACAGGGGGCTATCGCGAGCAGTACTTC. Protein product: CASRGGTGGYREQYF.

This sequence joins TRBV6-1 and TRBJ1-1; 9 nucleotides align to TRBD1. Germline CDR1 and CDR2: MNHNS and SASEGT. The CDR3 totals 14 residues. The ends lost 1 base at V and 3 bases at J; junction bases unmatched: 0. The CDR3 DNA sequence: TGTGCCAGCAGTGAAGGGGACAGGGACACTGAAGCTTTCTTT. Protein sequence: CASSEGDRDTEAFF.

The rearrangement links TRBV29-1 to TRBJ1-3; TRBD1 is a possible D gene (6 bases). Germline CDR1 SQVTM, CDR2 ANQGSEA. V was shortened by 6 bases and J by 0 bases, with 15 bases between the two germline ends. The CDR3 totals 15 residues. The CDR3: CSVVGARDSGNTIYF. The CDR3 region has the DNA TGCAGCGTGGTGGGGGCAAGGGACTCTGGAAACACCATATATTTT.

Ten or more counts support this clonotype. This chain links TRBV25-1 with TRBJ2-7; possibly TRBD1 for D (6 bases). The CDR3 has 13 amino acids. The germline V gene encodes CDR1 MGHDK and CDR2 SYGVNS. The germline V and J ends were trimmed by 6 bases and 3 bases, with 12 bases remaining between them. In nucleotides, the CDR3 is TGTGCCAGCAGCCGGGACACCTACTACGAGCAGTACTTC. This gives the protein CASSRDTYYEQYF.

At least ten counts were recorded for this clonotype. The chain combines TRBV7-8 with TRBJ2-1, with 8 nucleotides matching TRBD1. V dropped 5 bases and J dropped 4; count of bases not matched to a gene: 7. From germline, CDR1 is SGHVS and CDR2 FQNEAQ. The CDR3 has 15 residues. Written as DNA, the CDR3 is TGTGCCAGCAGCCCACTTAGGACAGGGTACAATGAGCAGTTCTTC. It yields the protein CASSPLRTGYNEQFF.

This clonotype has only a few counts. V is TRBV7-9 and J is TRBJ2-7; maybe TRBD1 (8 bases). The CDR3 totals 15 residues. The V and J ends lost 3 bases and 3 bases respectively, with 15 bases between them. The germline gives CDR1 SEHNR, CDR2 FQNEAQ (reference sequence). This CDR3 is CASSFTTGGVYEQYF. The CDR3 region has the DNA TGTGCCAGCAGCTTTACCACAGGGGGGGTCTACGAGCAGTACTTC.

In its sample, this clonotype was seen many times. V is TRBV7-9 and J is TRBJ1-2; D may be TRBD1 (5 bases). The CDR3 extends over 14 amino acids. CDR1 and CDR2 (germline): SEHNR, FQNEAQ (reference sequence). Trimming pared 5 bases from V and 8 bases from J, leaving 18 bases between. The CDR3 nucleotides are TGTGCCAGCAGCGTAGAAGGGACTTGGGGAGGCTACACCTTC. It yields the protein CASSVEGTWGGYTF.

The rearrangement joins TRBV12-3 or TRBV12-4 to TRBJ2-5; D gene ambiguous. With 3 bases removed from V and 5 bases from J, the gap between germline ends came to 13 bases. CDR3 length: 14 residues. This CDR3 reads CASSFDTPLETQYF. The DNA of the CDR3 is TGTGCCAGCAGTTTTGATACTCCGCTCGAGACCCAGTACTTC.

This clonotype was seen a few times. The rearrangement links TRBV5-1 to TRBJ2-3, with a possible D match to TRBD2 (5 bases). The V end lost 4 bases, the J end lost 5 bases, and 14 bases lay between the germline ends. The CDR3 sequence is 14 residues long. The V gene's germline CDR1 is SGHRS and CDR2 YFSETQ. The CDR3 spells CASSLTTNLDTQYF. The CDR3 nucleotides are TGCGCCAGCAGCCTGACTACGAATTTAGATACGCAGTATTTT.

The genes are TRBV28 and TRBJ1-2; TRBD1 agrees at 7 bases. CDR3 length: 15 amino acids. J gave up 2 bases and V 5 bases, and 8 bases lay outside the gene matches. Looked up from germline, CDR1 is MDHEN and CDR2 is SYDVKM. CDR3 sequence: CASSRRQGVNYGYTF. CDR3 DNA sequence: TGTGCCAGCAGTCGGCGACAGGGAGTGAACTATGGCTACACCTTC.

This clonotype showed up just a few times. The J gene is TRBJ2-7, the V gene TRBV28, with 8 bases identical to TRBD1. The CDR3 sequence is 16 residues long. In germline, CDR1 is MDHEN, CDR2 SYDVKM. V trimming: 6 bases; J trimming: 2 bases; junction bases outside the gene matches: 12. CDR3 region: CASSPFRDRRTYEQYF. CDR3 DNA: TGTGCCAGCAGCCCTTTTAGGGACAGGAGAACCTACGAGCAGTACTTC.

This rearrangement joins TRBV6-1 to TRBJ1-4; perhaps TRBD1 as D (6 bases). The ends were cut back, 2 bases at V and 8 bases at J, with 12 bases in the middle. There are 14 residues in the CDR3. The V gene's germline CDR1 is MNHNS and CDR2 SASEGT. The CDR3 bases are TGTGCCAGCAGTGAAATACTAACAGGGGAAAAACTGTTTTTT. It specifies CASSEILTGEKLFF.

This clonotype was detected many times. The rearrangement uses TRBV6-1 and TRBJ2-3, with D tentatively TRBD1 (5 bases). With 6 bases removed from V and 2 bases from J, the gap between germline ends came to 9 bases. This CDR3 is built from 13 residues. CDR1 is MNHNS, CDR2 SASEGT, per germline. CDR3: CASRTGNTDTQYF. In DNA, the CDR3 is TGTGCCAGCAGAACAGGAAACACAGATACGCAGTATTTT.

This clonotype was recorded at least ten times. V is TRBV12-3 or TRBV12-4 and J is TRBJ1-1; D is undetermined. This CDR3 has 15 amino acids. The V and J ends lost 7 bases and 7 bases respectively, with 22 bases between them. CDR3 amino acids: CASTPLEGSIYEAFF. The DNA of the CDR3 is TGTGCCAGCACTCCCCTGGAGGGATCGATTTATGAAGCTTTCTTT.

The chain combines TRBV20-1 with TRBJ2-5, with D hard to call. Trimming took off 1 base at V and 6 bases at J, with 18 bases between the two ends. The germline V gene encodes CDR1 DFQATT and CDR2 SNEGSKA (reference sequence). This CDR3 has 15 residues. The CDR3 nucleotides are TGCAGTGCTAGAGTCGTGGGATCGGGTGTGAAGACCCAGTACTTC. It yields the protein CSARVVGSGVKTQYF.

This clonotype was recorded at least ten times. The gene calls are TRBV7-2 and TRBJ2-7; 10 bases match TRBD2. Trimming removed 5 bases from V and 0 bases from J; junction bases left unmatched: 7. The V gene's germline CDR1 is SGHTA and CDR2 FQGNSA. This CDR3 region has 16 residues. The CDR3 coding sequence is TGTGCCAGCAGCCCGCGCACTAGCGGGGCCTCCTACGAGCAGTACTTC. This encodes CASSPRTSGASYEQYF.

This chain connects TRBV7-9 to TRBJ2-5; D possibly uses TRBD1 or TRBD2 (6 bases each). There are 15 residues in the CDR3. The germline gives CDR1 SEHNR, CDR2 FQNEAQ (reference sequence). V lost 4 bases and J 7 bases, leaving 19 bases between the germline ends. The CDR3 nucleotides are TGTGCCAGCAGCTCTTCGGGACCTAAGGGGGGGACCCAGTACTTC. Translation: CASSSSGPKGGTQYF.

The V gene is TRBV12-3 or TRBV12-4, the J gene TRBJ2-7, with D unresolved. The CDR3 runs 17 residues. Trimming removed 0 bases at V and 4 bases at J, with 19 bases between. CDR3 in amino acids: CASSLAQDRWERYEQYF. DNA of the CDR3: TGTGCCAGCAGTTTAGCGCAGGACCGTTGGGAACGGTACGAGCAGTACTTC.

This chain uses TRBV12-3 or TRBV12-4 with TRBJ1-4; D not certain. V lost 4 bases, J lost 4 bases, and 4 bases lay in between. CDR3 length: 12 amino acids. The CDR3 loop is CASSYINEKLFF. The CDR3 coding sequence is TGTGCCAGCAGTTATATTAATGAAAAACTGTTTTTT.

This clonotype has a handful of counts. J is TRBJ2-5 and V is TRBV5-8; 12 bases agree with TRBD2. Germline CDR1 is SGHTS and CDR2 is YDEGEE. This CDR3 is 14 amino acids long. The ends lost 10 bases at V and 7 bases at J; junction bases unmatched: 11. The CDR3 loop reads CASVRRTSGTTQYF. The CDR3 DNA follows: TGTGCCTCCGTAAGAAGGACTAGCGGGACGACCCAGTACTTC.

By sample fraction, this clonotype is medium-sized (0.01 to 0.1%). DNA for the CDR3: TGTGCCAGCAGTCTAACTGGAACTAGCGGGACCTACAATGAGCAGTTCTTC. Protein sequence: CASSLTGTSGTYNEQFF. The chain links TRBV7-6 to TRBJ2-1, with 10 bases lining up with TRBD2. The length of the CDR3 is 17 residues. Trimming at V came to 6 bases and at J to 2 bases, leaving 10 bases not matched to a gene. CDR1 is SGHVS, CDR2 FNYEAQ, per germline.

CDR3 nucleotides: TGTGCCAGCAGTGGGGAGCCGGACACTGAAGCTTTCTTT. Protein product: CASSGEPDTEAFF. The chain has TRBV6-1 and TRBJ1-1; D gene ambiguous. CDR1 MNHNS and CDR2 SASEGT come from the germline V gene. V was cut by 4 bases and J by 3 bases, with 9 bases left in between. The CDR3 is 13 amino acids.

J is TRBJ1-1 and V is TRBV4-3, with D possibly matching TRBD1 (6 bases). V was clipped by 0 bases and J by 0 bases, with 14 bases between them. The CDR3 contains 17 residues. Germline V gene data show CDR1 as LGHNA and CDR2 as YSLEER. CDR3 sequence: CASSQEATGSMNTEAFF. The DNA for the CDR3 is TGCGCCAGCAGCCAAGAAGCGACAGGTTCCATGAACACTGAAGCTTTCTTT.

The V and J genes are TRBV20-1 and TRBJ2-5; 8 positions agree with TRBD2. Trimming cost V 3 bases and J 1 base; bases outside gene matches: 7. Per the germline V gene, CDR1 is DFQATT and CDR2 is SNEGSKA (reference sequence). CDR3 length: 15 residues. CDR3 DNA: TGCAGTGCTAGCAAGGGCGGGGGGTCCCAAGAGACCCAGTACTTC. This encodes CSASKGGGSQETQYF.

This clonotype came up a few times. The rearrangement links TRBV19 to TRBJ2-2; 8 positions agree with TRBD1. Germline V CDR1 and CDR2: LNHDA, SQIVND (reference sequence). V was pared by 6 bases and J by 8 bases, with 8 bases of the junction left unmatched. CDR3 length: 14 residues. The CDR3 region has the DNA TGTGCCAGTAGGGCTGGACAGGGCTCAGGGGAGCTGTTTTTT. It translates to CASRAGQGSGELFF.

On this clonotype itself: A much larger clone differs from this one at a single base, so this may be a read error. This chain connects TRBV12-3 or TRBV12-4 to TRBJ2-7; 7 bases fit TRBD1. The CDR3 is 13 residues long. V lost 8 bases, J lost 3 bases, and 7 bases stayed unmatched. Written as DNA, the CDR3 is TGTGCCAGCGGTCGACAGGGAAACTACGAGCAGTACTTC. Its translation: CASGRQGNYEQYF.

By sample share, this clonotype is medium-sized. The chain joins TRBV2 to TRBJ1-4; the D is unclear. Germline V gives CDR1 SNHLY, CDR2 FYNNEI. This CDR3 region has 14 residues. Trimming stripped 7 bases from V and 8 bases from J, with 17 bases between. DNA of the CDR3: TGTGCCAGCAACCGGGAGGATGTTTGGGAAAAACTGTTTTTT. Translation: CASNREDVWEKLFF. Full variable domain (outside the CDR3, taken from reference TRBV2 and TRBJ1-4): EPEVTQTPSHQVTQMGQEVILRCVPISNHLYFYWYRQILGQKVEFLVSFYNNEISEKSEIFDDQFSVERPDGSNFTLKIRSTKLEDSAMYFCASNREDVWEKLFFGSGTQLSVL.

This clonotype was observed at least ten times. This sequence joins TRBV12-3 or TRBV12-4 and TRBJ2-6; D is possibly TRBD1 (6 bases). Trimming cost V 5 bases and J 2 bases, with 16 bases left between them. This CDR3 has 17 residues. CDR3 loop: CASSATGWTPGANVLTF. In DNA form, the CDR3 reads TGTGCCAGCAGTGCCACAGGGTGGACCCCTGGGGCCAACGTCCTGACTTTC.